These 10 T cell receptor beta chains came from one sample sequenced in a study of cytomegalovirus exposure and HLA in healthy donors. Researchers ran the PCR with 60 Vbeta and 13 Jbeta primers. Measured with immunoSEQ multiplex PCR; TCRdb has only the in-frame clones, and not every one. The sample lists approximately 210,000 clones, 82% occurring once. The sample comprised PBMCs. The receptors were gathered from a man aged 35 to 55 in good health and CMV-seropositive.

This chain links TRBV18 with TRBJ1-1; 8 positions agree with TRBD1. Germline trimming cut 6 bases from V and 4 bases from J; bases unmatched to any gene: 10. Germline CDR1 KGHSH, CDR2 LQKENI. The CDR3 covers 15 residues. In DNA, the CDR3 is TGTGCCAGCTCCCTCGGACAGGGAATATCCACTGAAGCTTTCTTT. Amino acid sequence: CASSLGQGISTEAFF.

In its sample, this clone was seen a few times. The junction departs from germline at one end; a sequencing error may be responsible. This sequence joins TRBV7-7 and TRBJ2-2; weak D call: TRBD1 (5 bases). The germline V gene has CDR1 SSHAT and CDR2 FNYEAQ (reference sequence). The CDR3 is 13 amino acids. The CDR3, as DNA: TGTGCTAGCAGCTCACAGGCAGCCGGGGAGCTGTTTTTT. This translates into CASSSQAAGELFF.

The V call is TRBV27, the J call TRBJ2-7, with 7 bases matching TRBD2. The CDR3 consists of 15 residues. Germline V lookup: CDR1 MNHEY, CDR2 SMNVEV (reference sequence). Trimming took 1 base from V and 6 from J; bases not matched to a gene: 9. Here the CDR3 DNA reads TGTGCCAGCAGTTTATACGGCGGGACTACCCGCGAGCAGTACTTC. It yields the protein CASSLYGGTTREQYF.

This sequence joins TRBV27 and TRBJ1-5; 9 bases fit TRBD1. Germline V gives CDR1 MNHEY, CDR2 SMNVEV (reference sequence). V trimming: 4 bases; J trimming: 4 bases; junction bases outside the gene matches: 2. This CDR3 contains 14 residues. The CDR3 DNA sequence: TGTGCCAGCAGTTGGACAGGGGCGAATCAGCCCCAGCATTTT. Amino acid sequence: CASSWTGANQPQHF.

This CDR3 is CASRKTGDVTNYGYTF. The CDR3 DNA reads as TGTGCCAGCAGAAAGACAGGGGATGTAACGAACTATGGCTACACCTTC. J is TRBJ1-2 and V is TRBV2; 8 nucleotides align to TRBD1. Germline CDR1 SNHLY, CDR2 FYNNEI. CDR3 size: 16 residues. The V and J ends lost 6 bases and 2 bases, in that order; junction bases with no gene match: 11.

V is TRBV5-4 and J is TRBJ2-3; a weak D match, TRBD1 (7 bases). This CDR3 is 16 amino acids long. Trimming left V 1 base short and J 0 bases short, with 12 bases between. Germline loops: CDR1 SGHNT, CDR2 YYREEE (reference sequence). CDR3 amino acids: CASSLRQGGSTDTQYF. The CDR3 DNA reads as TGTGCCAGCAGCTTGAGACAGGGAGGAAGCACAGATACGCAGTATTTT.

J is TRBJ2-2 and V is TRBV2; 7 positions match TRBD1. Germline lookup yields CDR1 SNHLY and CDR2 FYNNEI. The CDR3 loop spans 15 amino acids. Trimming at V came to 5 bases and at J to 3 bases, leaving 6 bases not matched to a gene. The CDR3 loop reads CASSREGADTGELFF. The CDR3 region has the DNA TGTGCCAGCAGTCGAGAGGGGGCAGACACCGGGGAGCTGTTTTTT.

This chain links TRBV5-1 with TRBJ2-3; TRBD2 matches at 7 bases. V lost 0 bases to trimming and J lost 0 bases; unmatched junction nucleotides: 7. This CDR3 has 17 amino acids. The V gene's germline CDR1 is SGHRS and CDR2 YFSETQ. The CDR3 DNA follows: TGCGCCAGCAGCTTGGCCCCGGGAGGCGTGAGCACAGATACGCAGTATTTT. It yields the protein CASSLAPGGVSTDTQYF.

The gene calls are TRBV5-1 and TRBJ1-4, with D tentatively TRBD1 (5 bases). The germline V gene has CDR1 SGHRS and CDR2 YFSETQ. Trimming cost V 5 bases and J 7 bases, with 15 bases left between them. The CDR3 has 14 amino acids. Here the CDR3 reads CASRWGERSEKLFF. The CDR3 nucleotides are TGCGCCAGCAGGTGGGGCGAGAGGAGTGAAAAACTGTTTTTT.

The chain uses TRBV5-6 and TRBJ2-2, with 14 nucleotides matching TRBD2. The V segment lost 1 base and the J segment 7 bases; nucleotides outside the gene matches: 3. This CDR3 is built from 16 residues. Germline CDR1 and CDR2: SGHDT and YYEEEE. CDR3 region: CASSLIGTSGSGELFF. Here the CDR3 DNA reads TGTGCCAGCAGCTTGATTGGGACTAGCGGGAGCGGGGAGCTGTTTTTT.